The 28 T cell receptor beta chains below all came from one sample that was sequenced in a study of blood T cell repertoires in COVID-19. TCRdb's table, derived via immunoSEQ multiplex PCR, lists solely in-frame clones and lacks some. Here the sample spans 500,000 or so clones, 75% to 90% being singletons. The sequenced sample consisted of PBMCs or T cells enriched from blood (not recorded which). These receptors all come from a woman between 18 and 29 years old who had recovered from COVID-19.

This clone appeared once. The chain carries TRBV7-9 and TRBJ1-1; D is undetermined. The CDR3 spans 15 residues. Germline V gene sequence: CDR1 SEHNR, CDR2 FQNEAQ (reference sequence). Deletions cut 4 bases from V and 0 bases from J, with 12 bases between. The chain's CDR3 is CASSSKEGLNTEAFF. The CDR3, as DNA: TGTGCCAGCAGCTCAAAGGAGGGCCTGAACACTGAAGCTTTCTTT.

The CDR3 loop is CASSPGDGANVLTF. CDR3 nucleotide sequence: TGTGCCAGCAGTCCAGGGGATGGGGCCAACGTCCTGACTTTC. J is TRBJ2-6 and V is TRBV2, with D maybe TRBD1 (6 bases). CDR1 is SNHLY, CDR2 FYNNEI, per germline. There are 14 residues in the CDR3. The V gene lost 5 bases and the J gene lost 3 bases, with 8 bases spanning the gap. The full variable domain, completed using reference TRBV2 and TRBJ2-6, is EPEVTQTPSHQVTQMGQEVILRCVPISNHLYFYWYRQILGQKVEFLVSFYNNEISEKSEIFDDQFSVERPDGSNFTLKIRSTKLEDSAMYFCASSPGDGANVLTFGAGSRLTVL.

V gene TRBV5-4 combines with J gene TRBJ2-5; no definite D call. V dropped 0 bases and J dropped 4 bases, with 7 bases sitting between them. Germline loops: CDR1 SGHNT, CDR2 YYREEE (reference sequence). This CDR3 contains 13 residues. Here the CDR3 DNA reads TGTGCCAGCAGCTTGGACTGGAGAGAGACCCAGTACTTC. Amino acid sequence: CASSLDWRETQYF.

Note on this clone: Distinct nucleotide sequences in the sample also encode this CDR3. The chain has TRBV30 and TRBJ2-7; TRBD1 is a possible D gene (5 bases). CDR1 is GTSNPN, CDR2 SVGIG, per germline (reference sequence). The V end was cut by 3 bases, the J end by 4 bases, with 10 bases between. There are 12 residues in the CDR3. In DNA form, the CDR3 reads TGTGCCTGGAGCCCGACAGCTTACGAGCAGTACTTC. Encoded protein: CAWSPTAYEQYF.

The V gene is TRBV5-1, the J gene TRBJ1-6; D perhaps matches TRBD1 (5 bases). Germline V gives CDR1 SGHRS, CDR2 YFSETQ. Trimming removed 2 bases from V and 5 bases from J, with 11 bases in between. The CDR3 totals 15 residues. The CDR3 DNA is TGCGCCAGCAGCTTAAGGGGTCCTAATAATTCACCCCTCCACTTT. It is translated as CASSLRGPNNSPLHF.

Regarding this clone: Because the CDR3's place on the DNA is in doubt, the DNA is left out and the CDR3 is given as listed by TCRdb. This CDR3 is CASSDPWGQGISF. This chain uses TRBV3-1 (or the pseudogene TRBV3-2) with TRBJ1-6; the D call TRBD1 from the table was never checked on the DNA. Per germline, CDR1 LGHDT and CDR2 YNNKEL (reference sequence). From its first to its last residue, the CDR3 has 13 amino acids.

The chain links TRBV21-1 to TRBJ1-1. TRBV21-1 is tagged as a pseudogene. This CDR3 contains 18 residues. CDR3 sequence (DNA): TGTGCCAGCAGCTCTCGGTCGTTGGGAGGGAGCTTATACACTGAAGCTTTCTTT. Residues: CASSSRSLGGSLYTEAFF.

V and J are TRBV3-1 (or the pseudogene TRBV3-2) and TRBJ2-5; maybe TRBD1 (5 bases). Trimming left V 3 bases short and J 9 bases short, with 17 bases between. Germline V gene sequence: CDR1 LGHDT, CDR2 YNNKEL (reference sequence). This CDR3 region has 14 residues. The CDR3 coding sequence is TGTGCCAGCAGCCATATCTTGAAGCAGGGATCCCAGTACTTC. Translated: CASSHILKQGSQYF.

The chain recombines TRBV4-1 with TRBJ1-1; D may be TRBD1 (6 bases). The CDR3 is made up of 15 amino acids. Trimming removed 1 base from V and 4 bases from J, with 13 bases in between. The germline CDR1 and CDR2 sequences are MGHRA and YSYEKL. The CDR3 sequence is CASSQGLGHATEAFF. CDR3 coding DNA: TGCGCCAGCAGCCAAGGGTTGGGACACGCCACTGAAGCTTTCTTT.

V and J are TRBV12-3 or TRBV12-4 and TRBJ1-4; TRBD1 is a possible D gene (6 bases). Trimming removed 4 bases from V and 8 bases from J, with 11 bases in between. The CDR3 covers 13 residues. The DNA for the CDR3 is TGTGCCAGCAGTTCCGAGGACAGCGAAAAACTGTTTTTT. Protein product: CASSSEDSEKLFF.

DNA for the CDR3: TGTGCCTGGAAGGCGGGGGAGACCCAGTACTTC. It yields the protein CAWKAGETQYF. The chain has TRBV30 and TRBJ2-5; a weak D match, TRBD2 (6 bases). V gave up 4 bases and J gave up 5 bases, with 8 bases separating them. Germline CDR1 GTSNPN, CDR2 SVGIG (reference sequence). The CDR3 has 11 residues.

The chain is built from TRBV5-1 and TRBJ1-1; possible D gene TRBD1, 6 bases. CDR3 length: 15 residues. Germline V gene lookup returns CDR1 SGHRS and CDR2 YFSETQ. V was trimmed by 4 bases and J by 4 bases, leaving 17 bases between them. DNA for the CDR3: TGCGCCAGCAGCCCCGACGCACAGGGCTCCACTGAAGCTTTCTTT. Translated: CASSPDAQGSTEAFF. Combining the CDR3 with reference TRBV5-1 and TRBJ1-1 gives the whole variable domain KAGVTQTPRYLIKTRGQQVTLSCSPISGHRSVSWYQQTPGQGLQFLFEYFSETQRNKGNFPGRFSGRQFSNSRSEMNVSTLELGDSALYLCASSPDAQGSTEAFFGQGTRLTVV.

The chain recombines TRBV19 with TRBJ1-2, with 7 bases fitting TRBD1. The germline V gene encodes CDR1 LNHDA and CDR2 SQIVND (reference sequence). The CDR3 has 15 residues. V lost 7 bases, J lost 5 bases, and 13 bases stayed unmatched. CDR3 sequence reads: CASKTGQHRSYGYTF. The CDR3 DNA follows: TGTGCCAGTAAAACGGGACAGCATAGATCATATGGCTACACCTTC.

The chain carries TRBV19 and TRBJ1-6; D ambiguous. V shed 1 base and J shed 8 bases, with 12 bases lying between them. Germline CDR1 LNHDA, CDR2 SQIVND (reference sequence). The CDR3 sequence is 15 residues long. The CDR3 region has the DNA TGTGCCAGTAGTATAGGGGAGGGTGCGGATTCACCCCTCCACTTT. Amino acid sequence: CASSIGEGADSPLHF.

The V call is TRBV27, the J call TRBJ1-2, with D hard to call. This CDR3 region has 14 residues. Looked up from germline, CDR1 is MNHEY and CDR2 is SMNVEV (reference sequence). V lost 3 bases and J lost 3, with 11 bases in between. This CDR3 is CASSLSNSYYGYTF. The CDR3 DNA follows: TGTGCCAGCAGTTTGAGCAACAGTTACTATGGCTACACCTTC.

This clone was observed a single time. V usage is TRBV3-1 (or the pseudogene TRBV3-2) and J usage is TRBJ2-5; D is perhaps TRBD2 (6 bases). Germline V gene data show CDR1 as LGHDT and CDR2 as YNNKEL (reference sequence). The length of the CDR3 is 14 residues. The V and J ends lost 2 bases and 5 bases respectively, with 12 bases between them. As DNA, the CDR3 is TGTGCCAGCAGCCAACACCGGGAGCCCGAGACCCAGTACTTC. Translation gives CASSQHREPETQYF.

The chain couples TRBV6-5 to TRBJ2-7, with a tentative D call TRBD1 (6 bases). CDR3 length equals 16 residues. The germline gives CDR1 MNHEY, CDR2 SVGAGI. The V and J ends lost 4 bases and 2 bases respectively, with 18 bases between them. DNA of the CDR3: TGTGCCAGCAGTTCCTACCGAGGGACACTTACCTACGAGCAGTACTTC. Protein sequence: CASSSYRGTLTYEQYF.

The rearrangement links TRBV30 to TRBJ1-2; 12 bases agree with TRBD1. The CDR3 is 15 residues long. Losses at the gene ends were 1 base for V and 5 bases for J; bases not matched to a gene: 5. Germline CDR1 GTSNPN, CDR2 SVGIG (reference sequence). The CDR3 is CAWSGGTGGWYGYTF. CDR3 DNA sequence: TGTGCCTGGAGTGGCGGGACAGGGGGCTGGTATGGCTACACCTTC.

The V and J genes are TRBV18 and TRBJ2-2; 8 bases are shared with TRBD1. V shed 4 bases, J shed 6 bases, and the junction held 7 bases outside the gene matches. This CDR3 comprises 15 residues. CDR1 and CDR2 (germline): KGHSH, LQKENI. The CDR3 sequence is CASSRTGQGAGELFF. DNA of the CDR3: TGTGCCAGCTCACGCACCGGACAGGGTGCCGGGGAGCTGTTTTTT.

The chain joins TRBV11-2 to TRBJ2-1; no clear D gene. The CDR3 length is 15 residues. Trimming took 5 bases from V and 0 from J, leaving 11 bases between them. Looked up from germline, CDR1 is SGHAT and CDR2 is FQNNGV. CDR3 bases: TGTGCCAGCAGCGTGACTTCAAGCTCCTACAATGAGCAGTTCTTC. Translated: CASSVTSSSYNEQFF.

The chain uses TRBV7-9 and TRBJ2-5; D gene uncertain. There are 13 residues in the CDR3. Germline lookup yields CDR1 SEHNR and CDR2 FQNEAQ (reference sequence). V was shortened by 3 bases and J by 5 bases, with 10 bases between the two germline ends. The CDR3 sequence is CASSFGGGETQYF. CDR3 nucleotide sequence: TGTGCCAGCAGCTTTGGCGGCGGCGAGACCCAGTACTTC.

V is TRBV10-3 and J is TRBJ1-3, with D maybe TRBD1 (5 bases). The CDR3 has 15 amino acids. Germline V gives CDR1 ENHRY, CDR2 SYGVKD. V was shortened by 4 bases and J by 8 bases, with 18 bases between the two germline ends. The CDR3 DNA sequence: TGTGCCATCAGTGGAGTTCTGGATGGGGGGGACACCATATATTTT. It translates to CAISGVLDGGDTIYF.

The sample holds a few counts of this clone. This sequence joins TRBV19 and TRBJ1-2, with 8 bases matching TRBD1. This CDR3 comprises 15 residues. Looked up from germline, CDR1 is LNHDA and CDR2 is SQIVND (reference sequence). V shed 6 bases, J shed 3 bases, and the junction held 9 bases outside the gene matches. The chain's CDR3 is CASSGQGRSHYGYTF. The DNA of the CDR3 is TGTGCCAGTAGCGGACAGGGCCGTTCTCACTATGGCTACACCTTC.

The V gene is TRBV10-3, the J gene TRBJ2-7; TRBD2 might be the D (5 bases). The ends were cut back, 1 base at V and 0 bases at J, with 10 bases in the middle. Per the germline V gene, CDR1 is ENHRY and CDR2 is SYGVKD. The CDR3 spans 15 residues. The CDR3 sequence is CAISEYIGSSYEQYF. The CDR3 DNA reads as TGTGCCATCAGTGAGTACATAGGGAGCTCCTACGAGCAGTACTTC.

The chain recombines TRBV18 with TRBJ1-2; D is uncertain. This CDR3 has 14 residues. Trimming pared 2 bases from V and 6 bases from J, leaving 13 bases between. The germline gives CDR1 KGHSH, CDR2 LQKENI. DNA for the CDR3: TGTGCCAGCTCACCAGGGAGAGGGTTCGATGGCTACACCTTC. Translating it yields CASSPGRGFDGYTF. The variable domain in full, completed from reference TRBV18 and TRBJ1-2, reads NAGVMQNPRHLVRRRGQEARLRCSPMKGHSHVYWYRQLPEEGLKFMVYLQKENIIDESGMPKERFSAEFPKEGPSILRIQQVVRGDSAAYFCASSPGRGFDGYTFGSGTRLTVV.

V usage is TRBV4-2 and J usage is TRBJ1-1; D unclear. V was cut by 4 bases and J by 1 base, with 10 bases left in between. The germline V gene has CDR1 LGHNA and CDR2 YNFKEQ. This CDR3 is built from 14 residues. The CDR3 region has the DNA TGTGCCAGCAGCCCGTCCCGGGAGAACACTGAAGCTTTCTTT. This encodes CASSPSRENTEAFF.

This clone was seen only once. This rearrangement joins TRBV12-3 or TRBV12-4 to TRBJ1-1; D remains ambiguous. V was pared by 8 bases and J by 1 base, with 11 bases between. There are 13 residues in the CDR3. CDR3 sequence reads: CASGRRQNTEAFF. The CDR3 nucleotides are TGTGCCAGCGGGCGCAGACAGAACACTGAAGCTTTCTTT.

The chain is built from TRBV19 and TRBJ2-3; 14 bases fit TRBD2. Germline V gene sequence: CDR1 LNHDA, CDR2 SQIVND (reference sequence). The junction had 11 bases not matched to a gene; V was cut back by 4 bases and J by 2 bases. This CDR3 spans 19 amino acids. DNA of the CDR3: TGTGCCAGTAGTACGCAGGCTGGACTAGCGGGGGGTGTCACAGATACGCAGTATTTT. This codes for CASSTQAGLAGGVTDTQYF.